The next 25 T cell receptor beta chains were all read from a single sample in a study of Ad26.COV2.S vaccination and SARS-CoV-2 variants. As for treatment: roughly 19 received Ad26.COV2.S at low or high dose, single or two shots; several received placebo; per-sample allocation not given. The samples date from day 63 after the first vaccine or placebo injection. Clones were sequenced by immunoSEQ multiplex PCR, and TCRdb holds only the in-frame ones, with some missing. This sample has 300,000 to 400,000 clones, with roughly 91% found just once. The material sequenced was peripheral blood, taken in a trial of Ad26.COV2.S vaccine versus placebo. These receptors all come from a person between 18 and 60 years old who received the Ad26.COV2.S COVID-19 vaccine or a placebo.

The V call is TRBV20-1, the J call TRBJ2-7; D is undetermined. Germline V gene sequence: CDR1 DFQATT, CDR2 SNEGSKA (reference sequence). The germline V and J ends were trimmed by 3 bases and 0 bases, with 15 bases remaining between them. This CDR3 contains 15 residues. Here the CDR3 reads CSASVPTVSSYEQYF. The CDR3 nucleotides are TGCAGTGCTAGTGTCCCGACGGTGAGCTCCTACGAGCAGTACTTC.

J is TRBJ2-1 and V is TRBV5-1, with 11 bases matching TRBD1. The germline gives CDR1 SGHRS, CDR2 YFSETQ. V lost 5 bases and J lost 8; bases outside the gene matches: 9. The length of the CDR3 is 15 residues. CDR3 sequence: CASSSRDRGTDEQFF. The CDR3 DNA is TGCGCCAGCAGTTCCCGGGACAGGGGGACGGATGAGCAGTTCTTC.

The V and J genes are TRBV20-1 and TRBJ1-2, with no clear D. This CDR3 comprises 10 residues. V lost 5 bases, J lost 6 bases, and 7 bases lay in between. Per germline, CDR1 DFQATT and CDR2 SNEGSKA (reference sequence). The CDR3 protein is CSAYLNGYTF. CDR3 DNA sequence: TGCAGTGCTTATCTTAATGGCTACACCTTC.

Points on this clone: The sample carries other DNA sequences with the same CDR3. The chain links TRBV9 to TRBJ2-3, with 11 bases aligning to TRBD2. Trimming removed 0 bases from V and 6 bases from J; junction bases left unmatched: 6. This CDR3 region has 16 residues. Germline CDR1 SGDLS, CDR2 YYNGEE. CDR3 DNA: TGTGCCAGCAGCGTAGAGTTAGCGGGGGGGCATGATACGCAGTATTTT. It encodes CASSVELAGGHDTQYF.

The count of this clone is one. The CDR3 protein is CAWSPGSEQYF. CDR3 coding DNA: TGTGCCTGGAGTCCGGGGTCCGAGCAGTACTTC. The chain employs TRBV30 and TRBJ2-7; possibly TRBD2 for D (5 bases). The CDR3 covers 11 residues. CDR1 and CDR2 from the germline V gene are GTSNPN and SVGIG (reference sequence). With 2 bases removed from V and 6 bases from J, the gap between germline ends came to 8 bases.

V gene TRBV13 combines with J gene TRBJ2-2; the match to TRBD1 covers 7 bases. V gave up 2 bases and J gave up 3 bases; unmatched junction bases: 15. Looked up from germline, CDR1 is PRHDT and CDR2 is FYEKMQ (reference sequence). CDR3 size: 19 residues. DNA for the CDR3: TGTGCCAGCAGCTTAATTGGGGACAGCCTCAAACCGTACACCGGGGAGCTGTTTTTT. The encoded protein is CASSLIGDSLKPYTGELFF.

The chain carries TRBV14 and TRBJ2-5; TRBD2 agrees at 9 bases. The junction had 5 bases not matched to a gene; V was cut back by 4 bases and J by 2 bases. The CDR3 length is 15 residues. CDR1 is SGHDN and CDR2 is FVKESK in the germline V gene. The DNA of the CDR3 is TGTGCCAGCAGCCCCCTAGCGGGGAGGCAAGAGACCCAGTACTTC. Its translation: CASSPLAGRQETQYF.

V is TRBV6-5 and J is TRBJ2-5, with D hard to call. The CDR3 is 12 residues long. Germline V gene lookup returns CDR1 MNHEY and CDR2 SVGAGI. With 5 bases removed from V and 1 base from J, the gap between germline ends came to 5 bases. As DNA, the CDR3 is TGTGCCAGCAGTAGGATCCAAGAGACCCAGTACTTC. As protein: CASSRIQETQYF.

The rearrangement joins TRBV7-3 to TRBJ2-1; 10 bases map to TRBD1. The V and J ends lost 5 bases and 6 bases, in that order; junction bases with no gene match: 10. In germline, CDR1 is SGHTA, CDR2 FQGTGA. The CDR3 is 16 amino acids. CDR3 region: CASSRWAGTGANEQFF. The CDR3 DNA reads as TGTGCCAGCAGCCGTTGGGCCGGGACAGGGGCCAATGAGCAGTTCTTC. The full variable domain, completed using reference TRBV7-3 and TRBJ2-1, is GAGVSQTPSNKVTEKGKYVELRCDPISGHTALYWYRQSLGQGPEFLIYFQGTGAADDSGLPNDRFFAVRPEGSVSTLKIQRTERGDSAVYLCASSRWAGTGANEQFFGPGTRLTVL.

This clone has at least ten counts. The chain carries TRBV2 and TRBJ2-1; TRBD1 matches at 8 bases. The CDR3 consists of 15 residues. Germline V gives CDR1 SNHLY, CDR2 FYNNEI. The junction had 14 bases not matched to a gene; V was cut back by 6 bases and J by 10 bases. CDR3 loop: CASSLDWTGWGEQFF. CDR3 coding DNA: TGTGCCAGCAGCCTCGACTGGACAGGGTGGGGGGAGCAGTTCTTC. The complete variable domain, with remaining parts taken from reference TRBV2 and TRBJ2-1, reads EPEVTQTPSHQVTQMGQEVILRCVPISNHLYFYWYRQILGQKVEFLVSFYNNEISEKSEIFDDQFSVERPDGSNFTLKIRSTKLEDSAMYFCASSLDWTGWGEQFFGPGTRLTVL.

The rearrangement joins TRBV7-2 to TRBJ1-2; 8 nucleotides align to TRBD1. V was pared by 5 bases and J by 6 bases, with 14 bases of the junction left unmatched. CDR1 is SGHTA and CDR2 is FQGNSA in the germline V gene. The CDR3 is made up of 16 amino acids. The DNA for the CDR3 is TGTGCCAGCAGCCCCCGACAGGGGAGAATGAGGCATGGCTACACCTTC. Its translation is CASSPRQGRMRHGYTF.

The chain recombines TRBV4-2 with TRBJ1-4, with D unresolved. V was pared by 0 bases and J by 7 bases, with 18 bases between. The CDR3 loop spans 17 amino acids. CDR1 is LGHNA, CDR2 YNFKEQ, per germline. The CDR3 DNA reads TGTGCCAGCAGCCAAGATCGCACCGGGTCCGCTGGTGAAAAACTGTTTTTT. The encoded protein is CASSQDRTGSAGEKLFF.

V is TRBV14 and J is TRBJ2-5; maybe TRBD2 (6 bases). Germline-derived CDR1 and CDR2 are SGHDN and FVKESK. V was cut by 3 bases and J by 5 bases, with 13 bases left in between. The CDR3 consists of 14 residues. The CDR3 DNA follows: TGTGCCAGCAGCCAGGGACTGCTCCGGGAGACCCAGTACTTC. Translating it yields CASSQGLLRETQYF.

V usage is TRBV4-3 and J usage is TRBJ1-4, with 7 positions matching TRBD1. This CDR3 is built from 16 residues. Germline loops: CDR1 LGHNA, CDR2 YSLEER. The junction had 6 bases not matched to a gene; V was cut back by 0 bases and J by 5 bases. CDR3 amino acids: CASSQDTGEGNEKLFF. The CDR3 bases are TGCGCCAGCAGCCAAGATACAGGGGAGGGGAATGAAAAACTGTTTTTT.

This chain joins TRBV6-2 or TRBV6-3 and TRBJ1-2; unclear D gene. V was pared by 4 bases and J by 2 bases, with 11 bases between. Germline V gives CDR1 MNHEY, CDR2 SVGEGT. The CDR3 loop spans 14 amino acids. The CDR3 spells CASSLSESNYGYTF. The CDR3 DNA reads TGTGCCAGCAGTTTATCAGAGTCCAACTATGGCTACACCTTC.

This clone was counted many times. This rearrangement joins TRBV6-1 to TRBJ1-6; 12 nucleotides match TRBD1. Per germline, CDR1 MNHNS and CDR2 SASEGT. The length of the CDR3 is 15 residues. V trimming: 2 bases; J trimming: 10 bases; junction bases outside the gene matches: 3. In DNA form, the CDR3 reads TGTGCCAGCAGTGAAACGGGGACAGGGGGCTCACCCCTCCACTTT. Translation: CASSETGTGGSPLHF.

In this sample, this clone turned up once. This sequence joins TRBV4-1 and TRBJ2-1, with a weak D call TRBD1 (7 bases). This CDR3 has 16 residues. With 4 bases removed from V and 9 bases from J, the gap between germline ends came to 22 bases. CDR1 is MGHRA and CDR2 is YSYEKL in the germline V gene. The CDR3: CASSPGILQGRGEQFF. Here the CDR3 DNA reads TGCGCCAGCAGCCCCGGGATATTACAGGGGCGGGGTGAGCAGTTCTTC.

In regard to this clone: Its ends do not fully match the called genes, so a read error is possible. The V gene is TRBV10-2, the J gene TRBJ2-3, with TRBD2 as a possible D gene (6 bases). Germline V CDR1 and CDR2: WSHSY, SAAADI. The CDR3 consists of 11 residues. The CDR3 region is CGSGSTDTQYF. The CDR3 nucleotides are TGCGGCAGCGGGAGCACAGATACGCAGTATTTT.

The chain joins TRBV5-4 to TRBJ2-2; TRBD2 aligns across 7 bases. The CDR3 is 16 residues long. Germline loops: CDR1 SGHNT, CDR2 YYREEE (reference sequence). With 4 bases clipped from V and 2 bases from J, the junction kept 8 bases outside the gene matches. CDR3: CASSRDAGLNTGELFF. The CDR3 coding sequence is TGTGCCAGCAGCAGAGACGCGGGACTAAACACCGGGGAGCTGTTTTTT.

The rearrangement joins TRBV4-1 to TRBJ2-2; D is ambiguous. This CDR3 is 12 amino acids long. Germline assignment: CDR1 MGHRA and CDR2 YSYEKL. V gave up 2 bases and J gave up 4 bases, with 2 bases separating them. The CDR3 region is CASSQLTGELFF. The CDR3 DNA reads TGCGCCAGCAGCCAACTCACCGGGGAGCTGTTTTTT.

The CDR3 DNA sequence: TGTGCCAGCAGCCCTCGGGACAGCTTAAGCGAGACCCAGTACTTC. Its protein product is CASSPRDSLSETQYF. The rearrangement uses TRBV7-9 and TRBJ2-5; 7 nucleotides match TRBD1. V lost 5 bases, J lost 5 bases, and 11 bases stayed unmatched. The CDR3 loop spans 15 amino acids. Germline V gene lookup returns CDR1 SEHNR and CDR2 FQNEAQ (reference sequence).

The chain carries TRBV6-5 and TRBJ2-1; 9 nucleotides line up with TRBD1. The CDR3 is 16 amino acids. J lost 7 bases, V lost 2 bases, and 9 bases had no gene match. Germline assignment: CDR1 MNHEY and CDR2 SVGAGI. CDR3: CASSYVSGQGMNEQFF. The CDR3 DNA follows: TGTGCCAGCAGTTACGTGTCGGGACAGGGTATGAATGAGCAGTTCTTC.

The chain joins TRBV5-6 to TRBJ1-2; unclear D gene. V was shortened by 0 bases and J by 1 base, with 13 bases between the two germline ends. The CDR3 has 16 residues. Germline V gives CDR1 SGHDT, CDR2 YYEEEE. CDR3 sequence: CASSLVDPGVNYGYTF. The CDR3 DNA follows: TGTGCCAGCAGCTTGGTCGACCCCGGAGTTAACTATGGCTACACCTTC.

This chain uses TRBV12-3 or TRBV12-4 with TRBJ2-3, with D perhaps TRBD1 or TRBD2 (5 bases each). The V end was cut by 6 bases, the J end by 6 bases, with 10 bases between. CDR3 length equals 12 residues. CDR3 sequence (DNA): TGTGCCAGCAGCCCCGGGGCGGATACGCAGTATTTT. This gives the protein CASSPGADTQYF.

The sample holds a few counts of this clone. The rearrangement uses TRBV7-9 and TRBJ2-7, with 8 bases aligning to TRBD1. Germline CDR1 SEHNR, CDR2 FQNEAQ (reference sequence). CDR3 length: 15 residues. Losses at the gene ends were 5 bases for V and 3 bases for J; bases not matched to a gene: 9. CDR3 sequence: CASSPAWTGHYEQYF. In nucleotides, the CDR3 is TGTGCCAGCAGCCCAGCATGGACAGGGCACTACGAGCAGTACTTC. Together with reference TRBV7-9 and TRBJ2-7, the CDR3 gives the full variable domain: DTGVSQNPRHKITKRGQNVTFRCDPISEHNRLYWYRQTLGQGPEFLTYFQNEAQLEKSRLLSDRFSAERPKGSFSTLEIQRTEQGDSAMYLCASSPAWTGHYEQYFGPGTRLTVT.